This T cell receptor (beta chain) came from a study of blood T cell repertoires in COVID-19. The CDR3 loop spans 11 amino acids. The ends were cut back, 2 bases at V and 5 bases at J, with 4 bases in the middle. CDR1 is SGHRS and CDR2 is YFSETQ in the germline V gene. Original processing notes: Reference gene primer amplification gave estimated nucleated cell counts. Profiled with immunoSEQ multiplex PCR; TCRdb holds only in-frame clones, not every one. V, J and clone size are taken as reported in that table, and D and trimming were inferred from the DNA itself. The sample shows over 60,000 clones, over 75% of them seen only once.

The sequence was obtained from a man older than 75 with active or convalescent COVID-19. The rearrangement uses TRBV5-1 and TRBJ2-5; D is unresolved. Sequencing was carried out using peripheral blood. CDR3 protein: CASSFEETQYF. In nucleotides, the CDR3 is TGCGCCAGCAGCTTTGAGGAGACCCAGTACTTC.